Each of the 6 T cell receptor beta chains below was sequenced from the same sample in a study of blood T cell repertoires in COVID-19 (dated by TCRdb to 2018 to 2021). Libraries came from the immunoSEQ multiplex PCR assay. TCRdb mirrors the immuneACCESS table, restricted to in-frame sequences. Some clones are absent from its copies; in checked studies, under half trace to an unresolved V gene, and the reason for the others is unknown. The sample table contains some 240,000 clones; only one count was recorded for around 84% of them. Around 1.5% of the sample belongs to the ten largest clones. The specimen sequenced was peripheral blood. The receptors shown here come from a woman aged 35 to 49 who had recovered from COVID-19.

As DNA, the CDR3 is TGCGCCAGCAGCCAAGATGTCAGCGGGGGGGCAGATACGCAGTATTTT. Translation gives CASSQDVSGGADTQYF. The V call is TRBV4-3, the J call TRBJ2-3; 10 bases fit TRBD2. This CDR3 has 16 amino acids. Germline V lookup: CDR1 LGHNA, CDR2 YSLEER. The trim removed 0 bases at V and 4 bases at J, leaving 4 bases unmatched.

This sequence joins TRBV11-3 and TRBJ1-1, with D uncertain. Germline lookup yields CDR1 SGHNT and CDR2 YENEEA. V was trimmed by 1 base and J by 0 bases, leaving 6 bases between them. The CDR3 is made up of 14 amino acids. CDR3 coding DNA: TGTGCCAGCAGCTTAGCTGCGGTGAACACTGAAGCTTTCTTT. Its protein is CASSLAAVNTEAFF.

This clone appeared a single time. The J gene is TRBJ1-6, the V gene TRBV28, with a weak D call TRBD1 (6 bases). The CDR3 is made up of 14 amino acids. V was shortened by 5 bases and J by 7 bases, with 12 bases between the two germline ends. CDR1 is MDHEN and CDR2 is SYDVKM in the germline V gene. The CDR3 bases are TGTGCCAGCAGTCCTACCCAGGGGAATTCACCCCTCCACTTT. The encoded protein is CASSPTQGNSPLHF.

The CDR3 protein is CASSRDSLNQPQHF. Here the CDR3 DNA reads TGTGCCAGCAGCCGGGACAGCCTCAATCAGCCCCAGCATTTT. The chain links TRBV6-2 or TRBV6-3 to TRBJ1-5, with 7 bases lining up with TRBD1. Trimming took 6 bases from V and 3 from J; bases not matched to a gene: 5. This CDR3 is built from 14 residues. Germline CDR1 and CDR2: MNHEY and SVGEGT.

The sample holds a few counts of this clone. As DNA, the CDR3 is TGTGCCAGCAGCTTAGCGGATTCACCGGGGACCCAGTACTTC. Residues: CASSLADSPGTQYF. This chain joins TRBV11-3 and TRBJ2-5; D remains unclear. The V and J ends lost 1 base and 7 bases respectively, with 13 bases between them. This CDR3 is built from 14 residues. Germline V gives CDR1 SGHNT, CDR2 YENEEA.

The chain carries TRBV7-4 and TRBJ1-5; D is perhaps TRBD1 (6 bases). Germline assignment: CDR1 SGHVT and CDR2 SQSDAQ. The V end lost 4 bases, the J end lost 4 bases, and 14 bases lay between the germline ends. This CDR3 is 15 amino acids long. CDR3 DNA: TGTGCCAGCAGCTCCACAGGGTCGAGGAATCAGCCCCAGCATTTT. Encoded protein: CASSSTGSRNQPQHF.